These 30 T cell receptor beta chains came from one sample sequenced in a study of blood T cell repertoires in COVID-19. Method: immunoSEQ multiplex PCR; TCRdb's copy keeps in-frame clones and lacks some. In the table there are about 160,000 clones, roughly nine tenths of which are singletons. The sequencing sample was made of peripheral blood. The receptors stem from a woman aged 70 to 79 with acute or convalescent COVID-19.

The V and J genes are TRBV5-4 and TRBJ2-7; D is perhaps TRBD2 (6 bases). V gave up 1 base and J gave up 0 bases, with 14 bases separating them. Per germline, CDR1 SGHNT and CDR2 YYREEE (reference sequence). This CDR3 contains 16 residues. For the CDR3, the DNA is TGTGCCAGCAGCTTGTCGGCCGGACTATCCTCCTACGAGCAGTACTTC. Translated: CASSLSAGLSSYEQYF.

The genes are TRBV11-2 and TRBJ2-7, with D possibly matching TRBD1 (5 bases). Between the trimmed V and J ends, which lost 4 bases and 6 bases, there was a span of 19 bases. The CDR3 covers 15 residues. Germline V gene lookup returns CDR1 SGHAT and CDR2 FQNNGV. In nucleotides, the CDR3 is TGTGCCAGCAGCTCCGTCACAAAAGGGGATCGCGAGCAGTACTTC. Translation: CASSSVTKGDREQYF.

The V gene is TRBV12-5, the J gene TRBJ2-1, with D maybe TRBD2 (5 bases). The CDR3 runs to 15 residues. V was trimmed by 1 base and J by 7 bases, leaving 14 bases between them. CDR1 LGHNT and CDR2 FRNRAP come from the germline V gene. Here the CDR3 DNA reads TGTGCTAGTGGTTTGGGAGGGTCGGCTAGGAATGAGCAGTTCTTC. This encodes CASGLGGSARNEQFF.

V gene TRBV18 combines with J gene TRBJ2-1; 14 nucleotides align to TRBD2. Per germline, CDR1 KGHSH and CDR2 LQKENI. The CDR3 extends over 15 amino acids. V shed 6 bases and J 8 bases; nucleotides not matched to a gene: 6. Here the CDR3 DNA reads TGTGCCAGCTCGCCGGGACTAGCGGGAGTGTATGAGCAGTTCTTC. It encodes CASSPGLAGVYEQFF.

This clone has just a few counts. This chain links TRBV5-1 with TRBJ1-2; possible D gene TRBD1, 6 bases. Germline CDR1 reads SGHRS; CDR2 reads YFSETQ. CDR3 length: 15 amino acids. The V and J ends lost 5 bases and 6 bases respectively, with 20 bases between them. The CDR3 loop is CASRYPGGGENGYTF. The CDR3 DNA reads TGCGCCAGCAGATACCCGGGCGGGGGCGAGAATGGCTACACCTTC.

J is TRBJ1-5 and V is TRBV2; D possibly corresponds to TRBD1 (5 bases). Trimming stripped 1 base from V and 1 base from J, with 8 bases between. This CDR3 contains 15 residues. The germline V gene has CDR1 SNHLY and CDR2 FYNNEI. Here the CDR3 reads CASSEGQLSNQPQHF. Here the CDR3 DNA reads TGTGCCAGCAGTGAAGGACAGCTGAGCAATCAGCCCCAGCATTTT.

The gene calls are TRBV11-2 and TRBJ1-5; D uncertain. CDR1 and CDR2 from the germline V gene are SGHAT and FQNNGV. Between the trimmed V and J ends, which lost 5 bases and 3 bases, there was a span of 17 bases. The CDR3 runs to 16 residues. The CDR3 loop is CASSLTPGLINQPQHF. The CDR3 region has the DNA TGTGCCAGCAGCCTTACCCCCGGACTGATCAATCAGCCCCAGCATTTT.

The chain has TRBV6-5 and TRBJ2-3; D gene unclear. The CDR3 sequence is 14 residues long. CDR1 and CDR2 (germline): MNHEY, SVGAGI. Deletions cut 4 bases from V and 0 bases from J, with 8 bases between. The CDR3 here is CASSLTLSTDTQYF. The DNA for the CDR3 is TGTGCCAGCAGTTTAACTTTGAGCACAGATACGCAGTATTTT.

This chain joins TRBV2 and TRBJ1-6, with 7 positions matching TRBD1. The V gene's germline CDR1 is SNHLY and CDR2 FYNNEI. The length of the CDR3 is 14 residues. V lost 11 bases to trimming and J lost 9 bases; unmatched junction nucleotides: 13. CDR3 protein: CACTLTGHISPLHF. The CDR3 nucleotides read TGTGCCTGCACCCTGACAGGGCACATTTCACCCCTCCACTTT.

This clone was seen ten or more times. The chain employs TRBV11-2 and TRBJ1-3; no clear D. Germline loops: CDR1 SGHAT, CDR2 FQNNGV. V was clipped by 5 bases and J by 0 bases, with 14 bases between them. This CDR3 has 16 residues. The CDR3 is CASSPLGVYSGNTIYF. The CDR3 nucleotides read TGTGCCAGCAGCCCCCTGGGAGTTTACTCTGGAAACACCATATATTTT.

This sequence joins TRBV4-1 and TRBJ1-5, with 7 bases matching TRBD1. The CDR3 contains 16 residues. The germline gives CDR1 MGHRA, CDR2 YSYEKL. Trimming at V came to 4 bases and at J to 2 bases, leaving 8 bases not matched to a gene. Written as DNA, the CDR3 is TGCGCCAGCAGCCCTTCAGACAGGGTGGGCAATCAGCCCCAGCATTTT. Its translation is CASSPSDRVGNQPQHF.

This clone was observed a few times. V usage is TRBV6-7 and J usage is TRBJ1-5; 7 bases match TRBD1. TRBV6-7 is an ORF for which the function is uncertain. With 3 bases clipped from V and 6 bases from J, the junction kept 11 bases outside the gene matches. This CDR3 has 16 residues. The CDR3 sequence: CASSYFDRVRIQPQHF. As DNA, the CDR3 is TGTGCCAGCAGTTATTTCGACAGGGTTCGTATTCAGCCCCAGCATTTT.

The rearrangement joins TRBV19 to TRBJ1-2; D remains ambiguous. CDR3 length: 14 residues. In germline, CDR1 is LNHDA, CDR2 SQIVND (reference sequence). With 4 bases removed from V and 3 bases from J, the gap between germline ends came to 12 bases. The CDR3 nucleotides read TGTGCCAGTAGTAATCCCGGGATCTACTATGGCTACACCTTC. Amino acid sequence: CASSNPGIYYGYTF.

The chain employs TRBV4-3 and TRBJ1-5, with TRBD1 as a possible D gene (5 bases). Between the trimmed V and J ends, which lost 0 bases and 5 bases, there was a span of 11 bases. The CDR3 has 15 amino acids. CDR1 and CDR2 from the germline V gene are LGHNA and YSLEER. The CDR3 DNA is TGCGCCAGCAGCCAAGATATGGGCAGGGATCAGCCCCAGCATTTT. Protein product: CASSQDMGRDQPQHF.

The chain has TRBV28 and TRBJ2-1; 7 nucleotides match TRBD2. This CDR3 is built from 16 residues. Germline V gives CDR1 MDHEN, CDR2 SYDVKM. With 4 bases clipped from V and 0 bases from J, the junction kept 6 bases outside the gene matches. The CDR3 bases are TGTGCCAGCAGTTCCCCAGGCGGGGGCTCCTACAATGAGCAGTTCTTC. It translates to CASSSPGGGSYNEQFF.

For this clone: This CDR3 is also generated by other DNA sequences in the sample. The chain carries TRBV5-1 and TRBJ1-5; D is perhaps TRBD1 (5 bases). The length of the CDR3 is 13 residues. The V end lost 0 bases, the J end lost 4 bases, and 5 bases lay between the germline ends. Germline V lookup: CDR1 SGHRS, CDR2 YFSETQ. CDR3 nucleotides: TGCGCCAGCAGCTTGGCAGGGAATCAGCCCCAGCATTTT. Protein: CASSLAGNQPQHF.

The rearrangement joins TRBV9 to TRBJ2-1; tentative D call: TRBD2 (5 bases). V was shortened by 0 bases and J by 0 bases, with 16 bases between the two germline ends. The CDR3 runs 18 residues. Per germline, CDR1 SGDLS and CDR2 YYNGEE. The CDR3 protein is CASSVEIAASPSYNEQFF. The CDR3 nucleotides are TGTGCCAGCAGCGTAGAAATTGCGGCTAGCCCCTCCTACAATGAGCAGTTCTTC.

This chain uses TRBV18 with TRBJ1-5, with no clear D. Between the trimmed V and J ends, which lost 5 bases and 7 bases, there was a span of 9 bases. The CDR3 sequence is 12 residues long. Germline CDR1 reads KGHSH; CDR2 reads LQKENI. The CDR3 coding sequence is TGTGCCAGCTCAGACGGAGTGCAGCCCCAGCATTTT. This sequence encodes CASSDGVQPQHF.

This clone was observed once. This sequence joins TRBV7-8 and TRBJ1-2; possibly TRBD1 for D (5 bases). Trimming took off 3 bases at V and 3 bases at J, with 17 bases between the two ends. The V gene's germline CDR1 is SGHVS and CDR2 FQNEAQ. This CDR3 contains 16 residues. The CDR3 nucleotides are TGTGCCAGCAGCTTCGAGACGGGGGATTGGGACTATGGCTACACCTTC. This gives the protein CASSFETGDWDYGYTF.

The rearrangement uses TRBV19 and TRBJ1-2, with a possible D match to TRBD1 (5 bases). CDR1 LNHDA and CDR2 SQIVND come from the germline V gene (reference sequence). The CDR3 covers 15 residues. The V gene lost 3 bases and the J gene lost 0 bases, with 11 bases spanning the gap. CDR3 sequence: CASSIQGQANYGYTF. CDR3 coding DNA: TGTGCCAGTAGTATCCAAGGACAAGCTAACTATGGCTACACCTTC.

The chain is built from TRBV30 and TRBJ1-2; D gene ambiguous. Trimming cost V 5 bases and J 7 bases, with 17 bases left between them. Germline V CDR1 and CDR2: GTSNPN, SVGIG (reference sequence). The CDR3 is 13 amino acids. This CDR3 reads CAWLPAEAGGYTF. For the CDR3, the DNA is TGTGCCTGGCTTCCTGCAGAGGCGGGTGGCTACACCTTC.

This chain joins TRBV6-1 and TRBJ2-5; TRBD2 might be the D (6 bases). Germline-derived CDR1 and CDR2 are MNHNS and SASEGT. Trimming took 3 bases from V and 4 from J, leaving 9 bases between them. The CDR3 length is 13 residues. The CDR3 here is CASSEREAETQYF. The DNA of the CDR3 is TGTGCCAGCAGTGAGCGGGAAGCAGAGACCCAGTACTTC.

This sequence joins TRBV30 and TRBJ1-6, with 8 bases identical to TRBD1. V gave up 0 bases and J gave up 10 bases; unmatched junction bases: 5. Germline V gene sequence: CDR1 GTSNPN, CDR2 SVGIG (reference sequence). There are 14 residues in the CDR3. The CDR3 region is CAWSVGDRWSPLHF. Here the CDR3 DNA reads TGTGCCTGGAGTGTAGGGGACAGGTGGTCACCCCTCCACTTT.

J is TRBJ1-5 and V is TRBV18; D may be TRBD1 (5 bases). V was trimmed by 2 bases and J by 5 bases, leaving 10 bases between them. The CDR3 sequence is 14 residues long. The germline V gene has CDR1 KGHSH and CDR2 LQKENI. The chain's CDR3 is CASSPRQGDQPQHF. In nucleotides, the CDR3 is TGTGCCAGCTCACCAAGGCAGGGTGATCAGCCCCAGCATTTT.

The chain carries TRBV7-2 and TRBJ2-3, with 7 positions matching TRBD1. This CDR3 has 14 residues. Germline assignment: CDR1 SGHTA and CDR2 FQGNSA. V was clipped by 5 bases and J by 3 bases; unmatched bases: 5. The CDR3: CASSPDRWTDTQYF. The CDR3 DNA reads TGTGCCAGCAGCCCGGACAGGTGGACAGATACGCAGTATTTT.

This sequence joins TRBV28 and TRBJ2-1; a possible D gene is TRBD2 (7 bases). Germline V CDR1 and CDR2: MDHEN, SYDVKM. V lost 6 bases, J lost 6 bases, and 15 bases lay in between. This CDR3 is 14 amino acids long. The CDR3 region is CASRTGGGGNEQFF. The CDR3 bases are TGTGCCAGCAGAACCGGAGGGGGGGGCAATGAGCAGTTCTTC.

This chain uses TRBV6-5 with TRBJ1-1; 7 nucleotides agree with TRBD1. Germline V gives CDR1 MNHEY, CDR2 SVGAGI. The junction had 13 bases not matched to a gene; V was cut back by 7 bases and J by 5 bases. This CDR3 spans 15 amino acids. The CDR3 DNA reads TGTGCCAGCATGATACAGGGGTGGCAAGATACTGAAGCTTTCTTT. This gives the protein CASMIQGWQDTEAFF.

This clone was picked up one time. The V call is TRBV7-2, the J call TRBJ1-2; TRBD1 might be the D (6 bases). CDR1 SGHTA and CDR2 FQGNSA come from the germline V gene. Trimming left V 0 bases short and J 8 bases short, with 10 bases between. This CDR3 has 13 residues. The CDR3 protein is CASSLASGDGYTF. CDR3 bases: TGTGCCAGCAGCTTAGCTTCAGGGGACGGCTACACCTTC.

This clone came up once. The gene calls are TRBV5-1 and TRBJ2-7; the match to TRBD1 covers 7 bases. J lost 3 bases, V lost 3 bases, and 12 bases had no gene match. CDR3 length: 16 residues. Per germline, CDR1 SGHRS and CDR2 YFSETQ. The DNA for the CDR3 is TGCGCCAGCAGCTGGACAGGTCCTGCCTCCCTCTACGAGCAGTACTTC. It encodes CASSWTGPASLYEQYF.

V usage is TRBV5-6 and J usage is TRBJ2-5; TRBD2 aligns across 8 bases. Germline CDR1 is SGHDT and CDR2 is YYEEEE. V lost 3 bases and J lost 5; bases outside the gene matches: 12. The length of the CDR3 is 16 residues. Here the CDR3 reads CASSSLAGTQAETQYF. The DNA for the CDR3 is TGTGCCAGCAGCTCATTAGCGGGAACCCAGGCGGAGACCCAGTACTTC.